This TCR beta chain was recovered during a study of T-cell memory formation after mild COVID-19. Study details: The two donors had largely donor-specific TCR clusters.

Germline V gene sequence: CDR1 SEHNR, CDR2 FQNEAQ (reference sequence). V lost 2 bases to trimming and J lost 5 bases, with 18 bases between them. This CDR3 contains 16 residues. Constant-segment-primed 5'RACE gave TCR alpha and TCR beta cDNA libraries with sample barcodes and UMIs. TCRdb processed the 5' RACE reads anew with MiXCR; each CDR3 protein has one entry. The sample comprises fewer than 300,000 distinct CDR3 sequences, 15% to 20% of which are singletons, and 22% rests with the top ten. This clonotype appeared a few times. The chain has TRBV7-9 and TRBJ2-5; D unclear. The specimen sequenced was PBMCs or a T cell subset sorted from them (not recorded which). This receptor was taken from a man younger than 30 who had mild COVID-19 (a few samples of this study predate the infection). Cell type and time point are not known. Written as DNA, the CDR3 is TGTGCCAGCAGCTTATACTCCCAACCTCTGGGGGAGACCCAGTACTTC. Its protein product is CASSLYSQPLGETQYF.